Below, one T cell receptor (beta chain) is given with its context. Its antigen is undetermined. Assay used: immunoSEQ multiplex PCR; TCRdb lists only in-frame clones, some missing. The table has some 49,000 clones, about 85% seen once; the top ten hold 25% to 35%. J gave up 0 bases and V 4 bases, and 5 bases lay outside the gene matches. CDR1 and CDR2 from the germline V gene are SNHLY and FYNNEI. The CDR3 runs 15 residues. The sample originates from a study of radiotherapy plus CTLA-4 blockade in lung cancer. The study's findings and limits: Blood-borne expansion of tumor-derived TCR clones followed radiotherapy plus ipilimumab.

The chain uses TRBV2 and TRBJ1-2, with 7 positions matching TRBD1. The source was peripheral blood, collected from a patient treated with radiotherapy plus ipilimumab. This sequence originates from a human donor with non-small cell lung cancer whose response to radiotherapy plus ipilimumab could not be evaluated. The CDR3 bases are TGTGCCAGCAGTGCTGTACAGGGGACTAACTATGGCTACACCTTC. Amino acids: CASSAVQGTNYGYTF.